The 11 T cell receptor beta chains presented below share a single source sample, sequenced in a study of regulatory and conventional T cells in RAG deficiency. Genomic DNA came from blood regulatory T cells gated CD4+ CD25-high CD127-low. TCRdb's table, derived via immunoSEQ multiplex PCR, lists solely in-frame clones and lacks some. The sample records tens of thousands of clones, about 90% being singletons. This same sample was also part of a study on regulatory T cells. From that paper: Amplification used 52 TRBV primers and 13 TRBJ primers.

The material sequenced was Tregs sorted from blood. These receptors originate from a human donor in good health.

The gene calls are TRBV6-1 and TRBJ1-6; tentative D call: TRBD1 (5 bases). The CDR3 has 14 residues. Germline V CDR1 and CDR2: MNHNS, SASEGT. V lost 9 bases and J lost 6, with 15 bases in between. CDR3 sequence (DNA): TGTGCCAGTAGTTCAGGGTGGGGTAATTCACCCCTCCACTTT. Amino acids: CASSSGWGNSPLHF.

This sequence joins TRBV2 and TRBJ1-5, with D perhaps matching TRBD1 (6 bases). The CDR3 length is 13 residues. Germline V gene sequence: CDR1 SNHLY, CDR2 FYNNEI. Trimming cost V 3 bases and J 7 bases, with 10 bases left between them. The CDR3 coding sequence is TGTGCCAGCAGTGACCAGGGGAAACAGCCCCAGCATTTT. It is translated as CASSDQGKQPQHF.

In its sample, this clone ranks as medium-sized (0.01 to 0.1%). The rearrangement uses TRBV7-2 and TRBJ2-5; 13 bases are shared with TRBD2. CDR1 and CDR2 (germline): SGHTA, FQGNSA. The CDR3 runs 15 residues. Trimming took 5 bases from V and 2 from J; bases not matched to a gene: 2. The CDR3 region is CASSLGLAGQETQYF. The DNA of the CDR3 is TGTGCCAGCAGCCTGGGACTAGCGGGGCAAGAGACCCAGTACTTC.

The chain uses TRBV19 and TRBJ1-6; a possible D gene is TRBD1 (6 bases). V was shortened by 5 bases and J by 5 bases, with 13 bases between the two germline ends. The CDR3 has 15 amino acids. Germline V gene lookup returns CDR1 LNHDA and CDR2 SQIVND (reference sequence). The CDR3 sequence is CASSHGQSHNSPLHF. The CDR3 region has the DNA TGTGCCAGTAGTCATGGACAGAGCCATAATTCACCCCTCCACTTT. The entire variable domain, with the rest obtained from reference TRBV19 and TRBJ1-6, is as follows: DGGITQSPKYLFRKEGQNVTLSCEQNLNHDAMYWYRQDPGQGLRLIYYSQIVNDFQKGDIAEGYSVSREKKESFPLTVTSAQKNPTAFYLCASSHGQSHNSPLHFGNGTRLTVT.

This clone is labeled as medium-sized (0.01 to 0.1%). This chain connects TRBV15 to TRBJ1-5; D remains ambiguous. This CDR3 contains 12 residues. V was shortened by 1 base and J by 6 bases, with 4 bases between the two germline ends. The germline V gene encodes CDR1 LNHNV and CDR2 YYDKDF (reference sequence). CDR3 residues: CATSRGGQPQHF. The CDR3 nucleotides are TGTGCCACCAGCAGAGGAGGTCAGCCCCAGCATTTT.

The CDR3 is CASSQDMAGGLYEQYF. CDR3 nucleotide sequence: TGTGCCAGCAGCCAAGATATGGCGGGGGGCCTCTACGAGCAGTACTTC. The V gene is TRBV4-2, the J gene TRBJ2-7, with 8 bases lining up with TRBD2. This CDR3 comprises 16 residues. Germline trimming cut 0 bases from V and 3 bases from J; bases unmatched to any gene: 7. Per germline, CDR1 LGHNA and CDR2 YNFKEQ.

The V and J genes are TRBV6-5 and TRBJ1-3; unclear D gene. The V and J ends lost 6 bases and 0 bases respectively, with 9 bases between them. CDR1 and CDR2 from the germline V gene are MNHEY and SVGAGI. There are 14 residues in the CDR3. The CDR3 reads CASSPSYSGNTIYF. The CDR3 DNA reads as TGTGCCAGCAGCCCCAGCTACTCTGGAAACACCATATATTTT.

The genes are TRBV9 and TRBJ2-1; D not certain. Germline CDR1 is SGDLS and CDR2 is YYNGEE. Trimming cost V 0 bases and J 2 bases, with 3 bases left between them. The CDR3 length is 13 residues. CDR3 amino acids: CASSVAPYNEQFF. CDR3 DNA sequence: TGTGCCAGCAGCGTAGCACCCTACAATGAGCAGTTCTTC.

This clone was recorded only once. V usage is TRBV6-6 and J usage is TRBJ2-1, with TRBD2 matching over 10 bases. CDR3 length: 14 amino acids. Trimming took 4 bases from V and 9 from J; bases not matched to a gene: 6. Looked up from germline, CDR1 is MNHNY and CDR2 is SVGAGI (reference sequence). The CDR3 here is CASSWSSGSREQFF. The CDR3, as DNA: TGTGCCAGCAGTTGGTCTAGCGGGAGTCGTGAGCAGTTCTTC.

The chain combines TRBV11-2 with TRBJ2-2, with D perhaps matching TRBD2 (6 bases). Germline lookup yields CDR1 SGHAT and CDR2 FQNNGV. The CDR3 is 13 amino acids. V shed 5 bases and J shed 8 bases, with 12 bases lying between them. The CDR3 nucleotides read TGTGCCAGCAGCCCCCGGGAGTCGGGGGAGCTGTTTTTT. Translation: CASSPRESGELFF.

V is TRBV7-8 and J is TRBJ1-4; tentatively, D is TRBD1 (6 bases). Between the trimmed V and J ends, which lost 5 bases and 7 bases, there was a span of 17 bases. Germline V gene data show CDR1 as SGHVS and CDR2 as FQNEAQ. The CDR3 extends over 15 amino acids. In DNA, the CDR3 is TGTGCCAGCAGCATAGGAGGGGGGCGGGGTGAAAAACTGTTTTTT. It yields the protein CASSIGGGRGEKLFF.